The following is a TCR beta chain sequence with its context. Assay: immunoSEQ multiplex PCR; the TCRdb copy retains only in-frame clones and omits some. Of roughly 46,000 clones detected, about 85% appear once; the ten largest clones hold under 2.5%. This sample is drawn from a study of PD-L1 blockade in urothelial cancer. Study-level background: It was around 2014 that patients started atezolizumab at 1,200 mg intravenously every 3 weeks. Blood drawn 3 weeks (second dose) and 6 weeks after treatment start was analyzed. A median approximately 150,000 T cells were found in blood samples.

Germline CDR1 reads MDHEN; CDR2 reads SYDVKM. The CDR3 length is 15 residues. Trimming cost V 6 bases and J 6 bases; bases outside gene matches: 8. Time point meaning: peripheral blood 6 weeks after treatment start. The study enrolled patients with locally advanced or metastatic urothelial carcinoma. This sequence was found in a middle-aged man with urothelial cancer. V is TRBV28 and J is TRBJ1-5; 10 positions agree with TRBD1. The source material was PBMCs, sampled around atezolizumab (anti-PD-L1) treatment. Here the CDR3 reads CASSRPGQGTQPQHF. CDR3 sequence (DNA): TGTGCCAGCAGCAGACCGGGACAGGGGACTCAGCCCCAGCATTTT.